The clone carrying this T cell receptor beta chain was counted between two and nine times. Its antigen is unknown. Extraction and reverse transcription of RNA yielded cDNA as the sequencing template. Sequencing was performed with immunoSEQ multiplex PCR; in TCRdb, only in-frame clones are kept and a portion is missing. The sample lists fewer than 110,000 clones; about 60% were seen once. Germline CDR1 is LGHNA and CDR2 is YNFKEQ. Between the trimmed V and J ends, which lost 4 bases and 1 base, there was a span of 13 bases. The CDR3 is 15 amino acids. This sample is part of a study of CD8+ T cells in alopecia areata. Broader study findings: Many expanded lesional clones remained in scalp and blood on tofacitinib.

Treatment meaning: oral pan-JAK inhibitor, 5-10 mg twice daily. Both peripheral blood and punch biopsies of lesional scalp skin were obtained from patients who had alopecia areata. The source of this sequence is a human donor with alopecia areata. The sample here was CD8+ T cells sorted from blood, taken at approximately week 56, from a patient treated with tofacitinib. This sequence joins TRBV4-2 and TRBJ2-5; the D is unclear. The chain's CDR3 is CASSPVDIAQETQYF. The DNA of the CDR3 is TGTGCCAGCAGCCCCGTAGACATAGCCCAAGAGACCCAGTACTTC.